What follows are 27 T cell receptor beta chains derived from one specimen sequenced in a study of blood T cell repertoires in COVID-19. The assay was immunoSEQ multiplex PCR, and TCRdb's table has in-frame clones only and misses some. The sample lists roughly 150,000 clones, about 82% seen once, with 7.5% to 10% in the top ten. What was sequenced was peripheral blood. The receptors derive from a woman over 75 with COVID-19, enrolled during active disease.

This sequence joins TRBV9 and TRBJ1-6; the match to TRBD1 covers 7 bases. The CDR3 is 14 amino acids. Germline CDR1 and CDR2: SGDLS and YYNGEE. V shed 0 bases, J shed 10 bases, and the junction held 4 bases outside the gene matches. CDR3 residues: CASSVDTRGSPLHF. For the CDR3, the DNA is TGTGCCAGCAGCGTAGATACCAGGGGGTCACCCCTCCACTTT.

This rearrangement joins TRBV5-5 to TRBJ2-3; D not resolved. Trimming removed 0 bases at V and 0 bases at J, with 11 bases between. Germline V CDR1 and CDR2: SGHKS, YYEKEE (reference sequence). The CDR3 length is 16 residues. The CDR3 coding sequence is TGTGCCAGCAGCTTGGCCTCAACAGCTAGCACAGATACGCAGTATTTT. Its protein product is CASSLASTASTDTQYF.

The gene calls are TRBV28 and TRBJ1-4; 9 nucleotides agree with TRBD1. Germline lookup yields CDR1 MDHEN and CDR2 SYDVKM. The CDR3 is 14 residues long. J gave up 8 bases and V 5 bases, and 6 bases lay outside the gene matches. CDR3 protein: CASSPGQGEEKLFF. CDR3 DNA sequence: TGTGCCAGCAGTCCGGGACAGGGTGAAGAAAAACTGTTTTTT.

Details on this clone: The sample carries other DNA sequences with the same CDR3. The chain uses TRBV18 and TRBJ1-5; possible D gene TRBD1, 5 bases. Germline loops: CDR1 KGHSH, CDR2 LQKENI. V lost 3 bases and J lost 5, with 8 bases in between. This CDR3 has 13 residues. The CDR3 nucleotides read TGTGCCAGCTCACCGGGGGGGGATCAGCCCCAGCATTTT. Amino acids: CASSPGGDQPQHF.

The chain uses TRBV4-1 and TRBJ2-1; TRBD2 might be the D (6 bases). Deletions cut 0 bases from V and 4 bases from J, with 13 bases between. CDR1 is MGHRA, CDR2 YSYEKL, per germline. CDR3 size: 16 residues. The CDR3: CASSQDPGGIYNEQFF. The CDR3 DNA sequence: TGCGCCAGCAGCCAAGATCCCGGGGGAATATACAATGAGCAGTTCTTC.

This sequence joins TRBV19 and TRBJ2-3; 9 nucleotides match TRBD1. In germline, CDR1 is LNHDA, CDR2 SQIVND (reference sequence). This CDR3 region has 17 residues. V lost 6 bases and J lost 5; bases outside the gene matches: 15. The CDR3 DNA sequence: TGTGCCAGTAGAGTCTCCCCGGTGGGACAGGGTGGAGATACGCAGTATTTT. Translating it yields CASRVSPVGQGGDTQYF.

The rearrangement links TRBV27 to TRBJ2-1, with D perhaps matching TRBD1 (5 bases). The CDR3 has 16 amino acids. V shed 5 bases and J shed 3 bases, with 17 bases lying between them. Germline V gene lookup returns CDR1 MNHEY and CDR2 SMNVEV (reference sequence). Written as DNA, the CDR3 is TGTGCCAGCAGTAGAGAAAGACAGTTAGGCTACAATGAGCAGTTCTTC. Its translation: CASSRERQLGYNEQFF.

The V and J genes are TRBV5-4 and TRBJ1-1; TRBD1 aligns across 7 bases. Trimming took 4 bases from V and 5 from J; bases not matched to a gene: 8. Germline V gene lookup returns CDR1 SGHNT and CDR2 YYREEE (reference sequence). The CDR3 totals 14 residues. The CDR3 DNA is TGTGCCAGCAGCAACCAAGGGGGCGTTACTGAAGCTTTCTTT. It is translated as CASSNQGGVTEAFF.

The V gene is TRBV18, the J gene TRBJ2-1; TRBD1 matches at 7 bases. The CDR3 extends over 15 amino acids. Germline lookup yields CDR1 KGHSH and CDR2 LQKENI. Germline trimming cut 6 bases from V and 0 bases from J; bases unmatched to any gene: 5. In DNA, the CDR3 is TGTGCCAGCTCCTCAGGGGGTGGCTCCTACAATGAGCAGTTCTTC. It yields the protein CASSSGGGSYNEQFF.

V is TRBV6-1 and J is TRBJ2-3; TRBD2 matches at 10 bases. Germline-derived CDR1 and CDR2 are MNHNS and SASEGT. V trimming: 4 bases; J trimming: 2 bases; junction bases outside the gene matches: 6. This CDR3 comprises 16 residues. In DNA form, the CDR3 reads TGTGCCAGCAGTGCGTTAGCGGGGGGATCCACAGATACGCAGTATTTT. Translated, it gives CASSALAGGSTDTQYF.

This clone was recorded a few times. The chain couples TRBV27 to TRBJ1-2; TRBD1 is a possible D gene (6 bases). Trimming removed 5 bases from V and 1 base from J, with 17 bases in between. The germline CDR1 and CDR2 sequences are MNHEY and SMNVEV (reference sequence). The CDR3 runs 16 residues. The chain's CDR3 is CASSQIQGNYNYGYTF. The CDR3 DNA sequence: TGTGCCAGCAGTCAGATACAGGGAAACTATAACTATGGCTACACCTTC.

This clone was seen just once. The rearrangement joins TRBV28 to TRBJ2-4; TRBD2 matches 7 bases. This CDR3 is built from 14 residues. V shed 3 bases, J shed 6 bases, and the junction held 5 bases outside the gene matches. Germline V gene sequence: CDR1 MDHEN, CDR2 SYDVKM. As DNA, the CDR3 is TGTGCCAGCAGTTTGGCCCGCGGGGGAAACATTCAGTACTTC. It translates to CASSLARGGNIQYF.

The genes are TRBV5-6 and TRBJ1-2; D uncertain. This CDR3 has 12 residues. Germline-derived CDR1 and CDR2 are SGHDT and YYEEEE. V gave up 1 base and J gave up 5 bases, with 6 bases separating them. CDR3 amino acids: CASSLNSYGYTF. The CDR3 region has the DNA TGTGCCAGCAGCTTGAACTCTTATGGCTACACCTTC.

The CDR3 sequence is CASSRGLSEKLFF. The CDR3 bases are TGTGCCAGCTCCCGAGGGTTGAGTGAAAAACTGTTTTTT. The gene calls are TRBV18 and TRBJ1-4, with D hard to call. The germline V gene encodes CDR1 KGHSH and CDR2 LQKENI. The CDR3 consists of 13 residues. The V gene lost 6 bases and the J gene lost 7 bases, with 12 bases spanning the gap.

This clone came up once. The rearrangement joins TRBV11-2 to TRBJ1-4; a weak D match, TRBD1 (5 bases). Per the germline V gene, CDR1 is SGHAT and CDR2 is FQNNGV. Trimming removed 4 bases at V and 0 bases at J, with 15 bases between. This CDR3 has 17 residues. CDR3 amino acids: CASSSRGDYSTNEKLFF. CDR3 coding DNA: TGTGCCAGCAGCTCACGGGGGGATTACTCAACTAATGAAAAACTGTTTTTT. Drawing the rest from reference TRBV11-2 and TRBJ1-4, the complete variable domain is EAGVAQSPRYKIIEKRQSVAFWCNPISGHATLYWYQQILGQGPKLLIQFQNNGVVDDSQLPKDRFSAERLKGVDSTLKIQPAKLEDSAVYLCASSSRGDYSTNEKLFFGSGTQLSVL.

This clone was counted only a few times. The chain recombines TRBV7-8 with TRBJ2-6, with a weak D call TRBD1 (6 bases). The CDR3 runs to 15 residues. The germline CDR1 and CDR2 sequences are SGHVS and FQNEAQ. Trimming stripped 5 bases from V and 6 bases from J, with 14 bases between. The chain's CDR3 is CASSKGVLQANVLTF. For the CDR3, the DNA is TGTGCCAGCAGCAAGGGGGTCCTTCAGGCCAACGTCCTGACTTTC. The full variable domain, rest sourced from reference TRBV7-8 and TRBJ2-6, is GAGVSQSPRYKVAKRGQDVALRCDPISGHVSLFWYQQALGQGPEFLTYFQNEAQLDKSGLPSDRFFAERPEGSVSTLKIQRTQQEDSAVYLCASSKGVLQANVLTFGAGSRLTVL.

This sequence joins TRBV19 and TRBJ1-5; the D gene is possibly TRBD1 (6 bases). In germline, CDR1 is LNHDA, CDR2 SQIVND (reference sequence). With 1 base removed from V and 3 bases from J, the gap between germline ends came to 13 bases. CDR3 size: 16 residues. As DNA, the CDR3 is TGTGCCAGTAGTATAGTAGGAAGGACAGTCAATCAGCCCCAGCATTTT. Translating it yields CASSIVGRTVNQPQHF. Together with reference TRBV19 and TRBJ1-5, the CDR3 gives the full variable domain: DGGITQSPKYLFRKEGQNVTLSCEQNLNHDAMYWYRQDPGQGLRLIYYSQIVNDFQKGDIAEGYSVSREKKESFPLTVTSAQKNPTAFYLCASSIVGRTVNQPQHFGDGTRLSIL.

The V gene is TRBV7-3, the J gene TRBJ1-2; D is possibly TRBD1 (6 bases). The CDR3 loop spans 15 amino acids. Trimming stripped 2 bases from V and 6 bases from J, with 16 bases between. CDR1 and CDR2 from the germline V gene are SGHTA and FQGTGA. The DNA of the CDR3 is TGTGCCAGCAGCTTAGGGGGCCCACAGAAGCATGGCTACACCTTC. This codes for CASSLGGPQKHGYTF. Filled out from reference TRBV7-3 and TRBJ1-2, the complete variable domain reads GAGVSQTPSNKVTEKGKYVELRCDPISGHTALYWYRQSLGQGPEFLIYFQGTGAADDSGLPNDRFFAVRPEGSVSTLKIQRTERGDSAVYLCASSLGGPQKHGYTFGSGTRLTVV.

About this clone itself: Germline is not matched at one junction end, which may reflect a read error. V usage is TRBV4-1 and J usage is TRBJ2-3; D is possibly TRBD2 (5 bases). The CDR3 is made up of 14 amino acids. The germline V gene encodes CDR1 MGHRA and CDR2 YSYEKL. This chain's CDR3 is CASSQGPSRDTQYF. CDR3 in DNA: TGCGCCAGCAGCCAAGGCCCTAGCAGAGATACGCAGTATTTT.

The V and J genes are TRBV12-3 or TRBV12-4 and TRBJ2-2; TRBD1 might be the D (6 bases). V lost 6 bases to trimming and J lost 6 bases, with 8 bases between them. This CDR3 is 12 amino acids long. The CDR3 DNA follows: TGTGCCAGCAGCAGGGGCCCCGGGGAGCTGTTTTTT. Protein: CASSRGPGELFF.

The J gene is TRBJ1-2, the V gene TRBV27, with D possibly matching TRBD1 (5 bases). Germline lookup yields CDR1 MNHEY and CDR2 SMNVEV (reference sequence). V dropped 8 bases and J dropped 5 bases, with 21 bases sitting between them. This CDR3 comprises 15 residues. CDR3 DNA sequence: TGTGCCAGCCGTACATTCGCGGACAAATCGTATGGCTACACCTTC. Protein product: CASRTFADKSYGYTF.

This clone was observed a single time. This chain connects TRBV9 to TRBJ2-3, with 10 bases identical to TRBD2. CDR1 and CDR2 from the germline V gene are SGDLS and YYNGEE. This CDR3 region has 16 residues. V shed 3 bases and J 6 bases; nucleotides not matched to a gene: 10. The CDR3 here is CASSAPLAGAWDTQYF. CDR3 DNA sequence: TGTGCCAGCAGCGCCCCCCTAGCGGGGGCCTGGGATACGCAGTATTTT.

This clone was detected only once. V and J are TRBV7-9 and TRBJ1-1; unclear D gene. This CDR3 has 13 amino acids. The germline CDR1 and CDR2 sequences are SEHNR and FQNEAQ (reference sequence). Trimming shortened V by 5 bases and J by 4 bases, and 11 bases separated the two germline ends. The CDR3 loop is CASSLQGVTEAFF. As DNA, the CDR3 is TGTGCCAGCAGCCTTCAAGGAGTCACTGAAGCTTTCTTT.

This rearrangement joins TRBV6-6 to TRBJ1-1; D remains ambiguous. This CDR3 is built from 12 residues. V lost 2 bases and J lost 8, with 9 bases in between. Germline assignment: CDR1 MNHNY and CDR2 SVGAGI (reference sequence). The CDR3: CASSYGRPEAFF. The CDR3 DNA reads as TGTGCCAGCAGTTACGGGAGACCCGAAGCTTTCTTT.

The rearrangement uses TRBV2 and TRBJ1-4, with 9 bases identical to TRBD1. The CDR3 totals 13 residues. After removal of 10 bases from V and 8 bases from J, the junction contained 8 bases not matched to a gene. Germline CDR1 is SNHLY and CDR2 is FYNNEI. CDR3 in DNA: TGTGCCACCGCGACAGGGGGACACGAAAAACTGTTTTTT. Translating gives CATATGGHEKLFF.

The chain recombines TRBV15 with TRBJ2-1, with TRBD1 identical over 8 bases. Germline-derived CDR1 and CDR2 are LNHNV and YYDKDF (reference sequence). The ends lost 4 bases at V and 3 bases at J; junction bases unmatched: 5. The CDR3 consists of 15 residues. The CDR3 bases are TGTGCCACCAGCAAACAGGGGGGTGGCTACAATGAGCAGTTCTTC. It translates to CATSKQGGGYNEQFF.

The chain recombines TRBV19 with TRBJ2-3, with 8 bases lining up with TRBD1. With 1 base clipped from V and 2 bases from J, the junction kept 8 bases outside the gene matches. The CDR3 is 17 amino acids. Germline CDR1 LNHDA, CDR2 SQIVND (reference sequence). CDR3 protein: CASSIATGVPNTDTQYF. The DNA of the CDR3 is TGTGCCAGTAGTATAGCGACAGGGGTCCCGAACACAGATACGCAGTATTTT.